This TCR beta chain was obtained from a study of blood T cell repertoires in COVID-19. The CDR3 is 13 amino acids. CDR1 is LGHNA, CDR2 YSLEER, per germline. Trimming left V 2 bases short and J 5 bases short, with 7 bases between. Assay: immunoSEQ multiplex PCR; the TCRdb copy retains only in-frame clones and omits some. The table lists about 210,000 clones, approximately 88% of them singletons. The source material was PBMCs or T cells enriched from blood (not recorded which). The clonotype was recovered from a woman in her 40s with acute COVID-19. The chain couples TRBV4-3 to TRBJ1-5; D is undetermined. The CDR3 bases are TGCGCCAGCAGCCAACGTGTCGATCAGCCCCAGCATTTT. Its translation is CASSQRVDQPQHF.